The entry that follows covers one T cell receptor (beta chain) sequence. What it binds is unknown. A multiplex PCR was run with 60 Vbeta primers and 13 Jbeta primers. Using immunoSEQ multiplex PCR, the repertoire was profiled, and TCRdb retains in-frame clones only, with some absent. The table lists 200,000 to 300,000 clones, around 80% of them singletons. This record comes from a study of cytomegalovirus exposure and HLA in healthy donors. This CDR3 has 15 amino acids. Germline V gene data show CDR1 as SGHNT and CDR2 as YYREEE (reference sequence). The ends were cut back, 0 bases at V and 5 bases at J, with 15 bases in the middle. Donors showed nominal health when sampled, although they likely had unrecorded immune exposures. Overall study results and limits: In an earlier analysis, productive rearrangement rates for most beta V segments clustered near 90% or 30%. When the data were analyzed later, several of the most significant clusters appeared to be linked to common viral pathogens. Highly shared variants forming one cluster were likely a sequencing artifact.

Input material: PBMCs. The sequence came from a woman in her forties in good health and CMV-seropositive. The gene calls are TRBV5-4 and TRBJ2-7; D is possibly TRBD1 (5 bases). CDR3 bases: TGTGCCAGCAGCTTGGGGACACCAAGGACCGACGAGCAGTACTTC. Protein sequence: CASSLGTPRTDEQYF.